Shown below are 28 T cell receptor beta chains from a single sample sequenced in a study of shared clonotypes between healthy human individuals. TCRdb's table, derived via immunoSEQ multiplex PCR, lists solely in-frame clones and lacks some. The sample has approximately 2.5 million clones, approximately 94% seen once. The sample consisted of naive CD4+ T cells from PBMCs. This sample's subset: CD45RA+ positively selected. The receptors shown here come from a man between 18 and 29 years old in good health. Some clones in this sample may be carry-over from other donors' samples.

The CDR3 DNA reads TGTGCCAGCAGTTCACCACTCAACTACGAGCAGTACTTC. Protein: CASSSPLNYEQYF. This chain joins TRBV6-5 and TRBJ2-7; no definite D call. The CDR3 length is 13 residues. The V end lost 4 bases, the J end lost 3 bases, and 10 bases lay between the germline ends. Looked up from germline, CDR1 is MNHEY and CDR2 is SVGAGI.

The table lists this clone with a count of one. The chain carries TRBV5-1 and TRBJ2-2; D not resolved. The CDR3 runs to 15 residues. Germline V gene data show CDR1 as SGHRS and CDR2 as YFSETQ. V shed 0 bases and J shed 1 base, with 7 bases lying between them. The CDR3 region is CASSLGRWNTGELFF. CDR3 nucleotide sequence: TGCGCCAGCAGCTTGGGCCGTTGGAACACCGGGGAGCTGTTTTTT.

The chain recombines TRBV7-2 with TRBJ2-3, with 7 bases matching TRBD2. V lost 5 bases to trimming and J lost 10 bases; unmatched junction nucleotides: 15. Germline V gene lookup returns CDR1 SGHTA and CDR2 FQGNSA. This CDR3 is built from 15 residues. This CDR3 is CASSPFGGRLGAQYF. The CDR3 region has the DNA TGTGCCAGCAGCCCCTTTGGCGGGAGATTGGGTGCGCAGTATTTT.

This clone is a singleton in its sample. V gene TRBV7-2 combines with J gene TRBJ2-3, with D possibly being TRBD2 (6 bases). The CDR3 length is 14 residues. V dropped 3 bases and J dropped 4 bases, with 11 bases sitting between them. Per germline, CDR1 SGHTA and CDR2 FQGNSA. Here the CDR3 DNA reads TGTGCCAGCAGCTTTTCGTCGGGGGCAGATACGCAGTATTTT. This sequence encodes CASSFSSGADTQYF.

The rearrangement links TRBV18 to TRBJ2-7, with 8 bases that match TRBD1. Germline V CDR1 and CDR2: KGHSH, LQKENI. The CDR3 covers 18 residues. Trimming took 2 bases from V and 2 from J; bases not matched to a gene: 14. The CDR3 is CASSPGLSGQGSPYEQYF. The CDR3 bases are TGTGCCAGCTCACCAGGGCTTTCAGGACAGGGATCACCCTACGAGCAGTACTTC.

V and J are TRBV29-1 and TRBJ1-2; TRBD1 aligns across 8 bases. Germline CDR1 SQVTM, CDR2 ANQGSEA. The CDR3 runs 13 residues. Trimming at V came to 5 bases and at J to 2 bases, leaving 4 bases not matched to a gene. The CDR3 nucleotides read TGCAGCGTTCGACGGGACAGGAACTATGGCTACACCTTC. Residues: CSVRRDRNYGYTF.

The V call is TRBV7-9, the J call TRBJ2-7; TRBD2 aligns across 7 bases. CDR1 and CDR2 from the germline V gene are SEHNR and FQNEAQ (reference sequence). J lost 2 bases, V lost 7 bases, and 20 bases had no gene match. The CDR3 is 18 residues long. In DNA form, the CDR3 reads TGTGCCAGCACCGTTAGGGCCCGGGACTATCATTCTCCCTACGAGCAGTACTTC. This sequence encodes CASTVRARDYHSPYEQYF.

V is TRBV30 and J is TRBJ2-1; 12 bases are a match to TRBD2. The CDR3 runs 15 residues. J gave up 4 bases and V 3 bases, and 4 bases lay outside the gene matches. Germline V lookup: CDR1 GTSNPN, CDR2 SVGIG (reference sequence). This CDR3 reads CAWSWGLAGYNEQFF. CDR3 DNA: TGTGCCTGGAGCTGGGGACTAGCGGGTTACAATGAGCAGTTCTTC.

The chain links TRBV5-1 to TRBJ2-1; D unresolved. The V gene lost 4 bases and the J gene lost 7 bases, with 15 bases spanning the gap. CDR1 and CDR2 from the germline V gene are SGHRS and YFSETQ. The CDR3 has 14 residues. CDR3: CASSQAILENEQFF. The CDR3, as DNA: TGCGCCAGCAGCCAGGCGATCCTGGAAAATGAGCAGTTCTTC.

This chain connects TRBV5-1 to TRBJ2-1; D assignment may be TRBD1 or TRBD2 (6 bases each). The V and J ends lost 3 bases and 6 bases respectively, with 22 bases between them. There are 17 residues in the CDR3. Germline lookup yields CDR1 SGHRS and CDR2 YFSETQ. Written as DNA, the CDR3 is TGCGCCAGCAGCTCCCAAAGAGGGGGGCTAGTCTCCAATGAGCAGTTCTTC. Residues: CASSSQRGGLVSNEQFF.

The J gene is TRBJ1-5, the V gene TRBV2; D not certain. CDR1 and CDR2 from the germline V gene are SNHLY and FYNNEI. Trimming pared 6 bases from V and 0 bases from J, leaving 12 bases between. The CDR3 runs 15 residues. The CDR3 sequence: CASSSRTPSNQPQHF. The CDR3 region has the DNA TGTGCCAGCAGCTCCCGAACCCCTAGCAATCAGCCCCAGCATTTT.

In this sample, this clone turned up once. This chain's CDR3 is CASSGDRGNTEAFF. The CDR3 region has the DNA TGTGCCAGCAGTGGGGACAGGGGGAACACTGAAGCTTTCTTT. The V call is TRBV6-1, the J call TRBJ1-1, with 10 bases that match TRBD1. CDR1 and CDR2 from the germline V gene are MNHNS and SASEGT. Trimming removed 4 bases from V and 1 base from J; junction bases left unmatched: 0. The CDR3 spans 14 residues.

The V call is TRBV7-9, the J call TRBJ2-3; D is perhaps TRBD2 (6 bases). The germline V gene encodes CDR1 SEHNR and CDR2 FQNEAQ (reference sequence). The CDR3 contains 15 residues. V lost 4 bases and J 2 bases, leaving 13 bases between the germline ends. CDR3 in amino acids: CASSYGGITTDTQYF. CDR3 sequence (DNA): TGTGCCAGCAGCTACGGGGGAATAACCACAGATACGCAGTATTTT.

DNA for the CDR3: TGTGCCAGCAGTCCTGGGCACGGAACCGCCTACGAGCAGTACTTC. Translating gives CASSPGHGTAYEQYF. The chain links TRBV5-4 to TRBJ2-7; D ambiguous. The CDR3 runs to 15 residues. V was cut by 5 bases and J by 2 bases, with 17 bases left in between. Germline-derived CDR1 and CDR2 are SGHNT and YYREEE (reference sequence).

In this sample, this clone turned up a few times. The V gene is TRBV30, the J gene TRBJ1-1, with D possibly matching TRBD1 (5 bases). Per germline, CDR1 GTSNPN and CDR2 SVGIG (reference sequence). The V end was cut by 4 bases, the J end by 12 bases, with 15 bases between. The CDR3 contains 11 residues. This CDR3 reads CAWNLGGETFF. CDR3 in DNA: TGTGCCTGGAATCTGGGGGGTGAGACTTTCTTT. Drawing the rest from reference TRBV30 and TRBJ1-1, the complete variable domain is SQTIHQWPATLVQPVGSPLSLECTVEGTSNPNLYWYRQAAGRGLQLLFYSVGIGQISSEVPQNLSASRPQDRQFILSSKKLLLSDSGFYLCAWNLGGETFFGQGTRLTVV.

Only one count was recorded for this clone. This chain connects TRBV6-4 to TRBJ2-3; the match to TRBD2 covers 10 bases. The CDR3 runs 14 residues. V gave up 2 bases and J gave up 7 bases; unmatched junction bases: 3. CDR1 and CDR2 from the germline V gene are MRHNA and SNTAGT. The CDR3 sequence: CASSDGTSAHTQYF. CDR3 sequence (DNA): TGTGCCAGCAGTGACGGGACTAGCGCACATACGCAGTATTTT.

V gene TRBV11-1 combines with J gene TRBJ2-4; no clear D gene. Germline V lookup: CDR1 SGHAT, CDR2 FQDESV (reference sequence). CDR3 size: 12 residues. V lost 6 bases, J lost 0 bases, and 3 bases lay in between. CDR3 in DNA: TGTGCCAGCAGTTCAGCCAAAAACATTCAGTACTTC. It is translated as CASSSAKNIQYF.

The rearrangement joins TRBV29-1 to TRBJ2-3; TRBD2 might be the D (5 bases). The CDR3 is made up of 15 amino acids. CDR1 is SQVTM, CDR2 ANQGSEA, per germline. With 1 base removed from V and 4 bases from J, the gap between germline ends came to 15 bases. The CDR3 bases are TGCAGCGTTGAAGTTACTAGGACCTCCCCAGATACGCAGTATTTT. Residues: CSVEVTRTSPDTQYF.

V and J are TRBV18 and TRBJ1-5; D is ambiguous. The V and J ends lost 5 bases and 0 bases respectively, with 11 bases between them. The CDR3 has 15 amino acids. Germline V gene lookup returns CDR1 KGHSH and CDR2 LQKENI. Written as DNA, the CDR3 is TGTGCCAGCTCATCGGGAGTAGGTAGCAATCAGCCCCAGCATTTT. It encodes CASSSGVGSNQPQHF. Complete variable domain (other parts from reference TRBV18 and TRBJ1-5): NAGVMQNPRHLVRRRGQEARLRCSPMKGHSHVYWYRQLPEEGLKFMVYLQKENIIDESGMPKERFSAEFPKEGPSILRIQQVVRGDSAAYFCASSSGVGSNQPQHFGDGTRLSIL.

J is TRBJ1-4 and V is TRBV9, with TRBD1 matching 9 bases. The CDR3 has 16 residues. V shed 0 bases and J 7 bases; nucleotides not matched to a gene: 7. CDR1 and CDR2 (germline): SGDLS, YYNGEE. The CDR3, as DNA: TGTGCCAGCAGCGTAGACACCGGGACAGGGTCTGAAAAACTGTTTTTT. It encodes CASSVDTGTGSEKLFF.

This chain links TRBV19 with TRBJ2-1; no clear D gene. The CDR3 is 18 residues long. Between the trimmed V and J ends, which lost 3 bases and 7 bases, there was a span of 25 bases. Looked up from germline, CDR1 is LNHDA and CDR2 is SQIVND (reference sequence). The CDR3 here is CASSIPRRKGQSLNEQFF. The CDR3 DNA reads TGTGCCAGTAGTATCCCTCGCCGGAAGGGTCAAAGTCTGAATGAGCAGTTCTTC.

V and J are TRBV5-1 and TRBJ1-1; 8 bases match TRBD1. V shed 0 bases and J 0 bases; nucleotides not matched to a gene: 4. In germline, CDR1 is SGHRS, CDR2 YFSETQ. The CDR3 totals 16 residues. This chain's CDR3 is CASSLGTGNMNTEAFF. The CDR3 DNA sequence: TGCGCCAGCAGCTTGGGGACAGGGAACATGAACACTGAAGCTTTCTTT.

The J gene is TRBJ1-5, the V gene TRBV6-4; no reliable D call. Germline V gene data show CDR1 as MRHNA and CDR2 as SNTAGT. The length of the CDR3 is 15 residues. V lost 4 bases and J lost 3, with 13 bases in between. CDR3 loop: CASSGQRDDNQPQHF. As DNA, the CDR3 is TGTGCCAGCAGTGGCCAACGGGATGACAATCAGCCCCAGCATTTT.

The sample holds one count of this clone. The rearrangement uses TRBV5-1 and TRBJ2-3; D ambiguous. In germline, CDR1 is SGHRS, CDR2 YFSETQ. Deletions cut 4 bases from V and 6 bases from J, with 15 bases between. The CDR3 length is 14 residues. For the CDR3, the DNA is TGCGCCAGCAGCCTAGGGTCAGACGGGGATACGCAGTATTTT. It codes for CASSLGSDGDTQYF.

This clone was recorded a few times. This CDR3 is CASTPTGWTEAFF. The CDR3, as DNA: TGTGCCAGCACCCCTACAGGGTGGACTGAAGCTTTCTTT. The chain joins TRBV6-1 to TRBJ1-1; the D gene is possibly TRBD1 (6 bases). CDR1 and CDR2 (germline): MNHNS, SASEGT. This CDR3 contains 13 residues. The V and J ends lost 7 bases and 5 bases respectively, with 14 bases between them.

This clone showed up just a few times. This chain uses TRBV4-2 with TRBJ1-1; D unclear. Trimming stripped 0 bases from V and 1 base from J, with 9 bases between. CDR3 length: 15 amino acids. The V gene's germline CDR1 is LGHNA and CDR2 YNFKEQ. The CDR3 here is CASSQDFMGNTEAFF. In nucleotides, the CDR3 is TGTGCCAGCAGCCAAGATTTCATGGGGAACACTGAAGCTTTCTTT.

The gene calls are TRBV28 and TRBJ2-5, with D tentatively TRBD1 (6 bases). The CDR3 has 15 amino acids. The ends were cut back, 2 bases at V and 3 bases at J, with 13 bases in the middle. Germline CDR1 reads MDHEN; CDR2 reads SYDVKM. In DNA form, the CDR3 reads TGTGCCAGCAGTTTAGTCGGCCAGGGGAAAGAGACCCAGTACTTC. Protein product: CASSLVGQGKETQYF.

The chain couples TRBV7-3 to TRBJ1-2, with TRBD1 identical over 10 bases. This CDR3 comprises 15 residues. Trimming at V came to 3 bases and at J to 4 bases, leaving 5 bases not matched to a gene. CDR1 is SGHTA, CDR2 FQGTGA, per germline. This CDR3 reads CASSLGQGFTYGYTF. CDR3 DNA: TGTGCCAGCAGCTTGGGACAGGGGTTTACCTATGGCTACACCTTC.